This TCR beta chain comes out of a study of CD8 T cells in Susac syndrome. Peripheral blood CD8+ and CD4+ T cells were profiled by TCR beta sequencing. Patients with stable or active relapsing-remitting disease, all of them treatment-naive, made up the multiple sclerosis controls. CDR3 size: 13 residues. V lost 5 bases and J lost 10, with 15 bases in between. Germline values: CDR1 MNHNS, CDR2 SASEGT. RNA in amounts of roughly 0.5 to 1 ug was reverse transcribed with random hexamers. With immunoSEQ multiplex PCR, TCR beta CDR3 was amplified across 54 Vbeta and 13 Jbeta. MiXCR was run by TCRdb on the immunoSEQ multiplex PCR reads, yielding one entry per CDR3 protein. The table shows about 300,000 distinct CDR3 sequences, with 70% to 90% occurring only once.

The receptor comes from a human donor with multiple sclerosis. The chain joins TRBV6-1 to TRBJ2-1; maybe TRBD1 (6 bases). The source material was CD8+ T cells from PBMCs. The CDR3 loop reads CASSFLAGEEQFF. DNA for the CDR3: TGTGCCAGCAGTTTTCTGGCAGGGGAGGAGCAGTTCTTC.